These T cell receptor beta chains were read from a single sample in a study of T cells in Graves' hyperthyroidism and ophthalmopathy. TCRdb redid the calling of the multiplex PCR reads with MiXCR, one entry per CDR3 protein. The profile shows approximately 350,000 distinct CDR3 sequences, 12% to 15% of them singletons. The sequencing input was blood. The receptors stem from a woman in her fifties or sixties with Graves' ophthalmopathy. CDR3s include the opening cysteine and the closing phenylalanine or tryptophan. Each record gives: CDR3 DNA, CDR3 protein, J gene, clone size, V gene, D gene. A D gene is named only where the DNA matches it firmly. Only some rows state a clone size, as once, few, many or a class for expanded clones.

cdr3_nt: TGTGCCAGCAGAGACTGGAGGACAGTACACCTTGAGAATGAGCAGTTCTTC
cdr3_aa: CASRDWRTVHLENEQFF
j_call: TRBJ2-1
clone_size: many
v_call: TRBV2
d_call: -

cdr3_nt: TGTGCCAGCAGCGCGCCGGGACTAGCGGTATACAATGAGCAGTTCTTC
cdr3_aa: CASSAPGLAVYNEQFF
j_call: TRBJ2-1
clone_size: -
v_call: TRBV11-1
d_call: TRBD2

cdr3_nt: TGTGCCTGGAGTGTAATGGGCCGGGGCGGCTACACCTTC
cdr3_aa: CAWSVMGRGGYTF
j_call: TRBJ1-2
clone_size: -
v_call: TRBV30
d_call: -

cdr3_nt: TGTGCCAGCAGCTTAGACAGGGGCCCCACCGGGGAGCTGTTTTTT
cdr3_aa: CASSLDRGPTGELFF
j_call: TRBJ2-2
clone_size: -
v_call: TRBV9
d_call: TRBD1

cdr3_nt: TGCGCCAGCAGCTTGGGAGGTAGCCCAACCTACGAGCAGTACTTC
cdr3_aa: CASSLGGSPTYEQYF
j_call: TRBJ2-7
clone_size: many
v_call: TRBV5-1
d_call: -

cdr3_nt: TGTGCCAGCAGCTTAGGGGACAGGGCTAAAGACGAGCAGTACTTC
cdr3_aa: CASSLGDRAKDEQYF
j_call: TRBJ2-7
clone_size: -
v_call: TRBV7-2
d_call: TRBD1

cdr3_nt: TGTGCCAGTAGTCCACCCCGGACAGGGGGGGACGGGGAGCTGTTTTTT
cdr3_aa: CASSPPRTGGDGELFF
j_call: TRBJ2-2
clone_size: -
v_call: TRBV19
d_call: TRBD1

cdr3_nt: TGTGCCAGCAGTTCTAGCGGTCAAGAGACCCAGTACTTC
cdr3_aa: CASSSSGQETQYF
j_call: TRBJ2-5
clone_size: many
v_call: TRBV2
d_call: TRBD2

cdr3_nt: TGTGCCAGCAGTGGCATGAGGGGCGACAGGGGGTGGTTAAATGAGCAGTTCTTC
cdr3_aa: CASSGMRGDRGWLNEQFF
j_call: TRBJ2-1
clone_size: -
v_call: TRBV6-1
d_call: TRBD1

cdr3_nt: TGCGCCAGCAGCTTGGCAGGGAGGTCCTACGAGCAGTACTTC
cdr3_aa: CASSLAGRSYEQYF
j_call: TRBJ2-7
clone_size: many
v_call: TRBV5-1
d_call: -

cdr3_nt: TGTGCCAGCGGTGGAGAGTACAATGAGCAGTTCTTC
cdr3_aa: CASGGEYNEQFF
j_call: TRBJ2-1
clone_size: many
v_call: TRBV2
d_call: -

cdr3_nt: TGTGCCAGCAGCCAAGATCGCTATTTTGACATTCAGTACTTC
cdr3_aa: CASSQDRYFDIQYF
j_call: TRBJ2-4
clone_size: many
v_call: TRBV3-1
d_call: -

cdr3_nt: TGCAGCGTTGGAGGGGACCCCTACGAGCAGTACTTC
cdr3_aa: CSVGGDPYEQYF
j_call: TRBJ2-7
clone_size: many
v_call: TRBV29-1
d_call: -

cdr3_nt: TGTGCCAGCAGCGGCGGGACAGGGTGGTACAATGAGCAGTTCTTC
cdr3_aa: CASSGGTGWYNEQFF
j_call: TRBJ2-1
clone_size: many
v_call: TRBV11-2
d_call: TRBD1

cdr3_nt: TGTGCCAGCAGTCCCACCGGGACAGAAAATGAAAAACTGTTTTTT
cdr3_aa: CASSPTGTENEKLFF
j_call: TRBJ1-4
clone_size: few
v_call: TRBV6-1
d_call: TRBD1

cdr3_nt: TGTGCCAGCGAGGAGGGTACGCAGTATTTT
cdr3_aa: CASEEGTQYF
j_call: TRBJ2-3
clone_size: many
v_call: TRBV2
d_call: -

cdr3_nt: TGTGCCTGGACCGGACTCAGGGGGCGCAAAAGACTAGGAGGGGCTTTCTTT
cdr3_aa: CAWTGLRGRKRLGGAFF
j_call: TRBJ1-1
clone_size: many
v_call: TRBV30
d_call: TRBD1

cdr3_nt: TGTGCCAGCTCACCCGGTGCGGCCGGGGAGCTGTTTTTT
cdr3_aa: CASSPGAAGELFF
j_call: TRBJ2-2
clone_size: few
v_call: TRBV18
d_call: -

cdr3_nt: TGTGCCAGCAGTTACTCGAGGGGACAAAACTATGGCTACACCTTC
cdr3_aa: CASSYSRGQNYGYTF
j_call: TRBJ1-2
clone_size: -
v_call: TRBV6-5
d_call: -

cdr3_nt: TGTGCCAGCAGTGATTGGGGGGAGGGCCGCAATGAGCAGTTCTTC
cdr3_aa: CASSDWGEGRNEQFF
j_call: TRBJ2-1
clone_size: many
v_call: TRBV2
d_call: TRBD2

cdr3_nt: TGTGCCTGGAGCACTCGAGGGGGGGCAAATCAGCCCCAGCATTTT
cdr3_aa: CAWSTRGGANQPQHF
j_call: TRBJ1-5
clone_size: -
v_call: TRBV30
d_call: -

cdr3_nt: TGTGCCAGCAGTACCACGGGACAGACCTTCACCGGGGAGCTGTTTTTT
cdr3_aa: CASSTTGQTFTGELFF
j_call: TRBJ2-2
clone_size: -
v_call: TRBV12-3/TRBV12-4
d_call: TRBD1

cdr3_nt: TGCAGTGCTAGAGGGGGGACAGGGACTGGAAACACCATATATTTT
cdr3_aa: CSARGGTGTGNTIYF
j_call: TRBJ1-3
clone_size: -
v_call: TRBV20-1
d_call: TRBD1

cdr3_nt: TGCGCCAGCAGCCCGGGACTGCTAAAGCTGGAGACCCAGTACTTC
cdr3_aa: CASSPGLLKLETQYF
j_call: TRBJ2-5
clone_size: few
v_call: TRBV5-1
d_call: -

cdr3_nt: TGTGCCAGCAGTCAACTAGCGGGGCCACCATACAATGAGCAGTTCTTC
cdr3_aa: CASSQLAGPPYNEQFF
j_call: TRBJ2-1
clone_size: -
v_call: TRBV2
d_call: TRBD2

cdr3_nt: TGTGCCAGCAGCGCAAGGGCCGGGACAGGGGTTGGAGAGACCCAGTACTTC
cdr3_aa: CASSARAGTGVGETQYF
j_call: TRBJ2-5
clone_size: many
v_call: TRBV9
d_call: TRBD1

cdr3_nt: TGCAGCGTTGAAGATAGGGGAGATACGCAGTATTTT
cdr3_aa: CSVEDRGDTQYF
j_call: TRBJ2-3
clone_size: many
v_call: TRBV29-1
d_call: -

cdr3_nt: TGTGCCAGTAATGGGCTAGCAGCGAACACCGGGGAGCTGTTTTTT
cdr3_aa: CASNGLAANTGELFF
j_call: TRBJ2-2
clone_size: many
v_call: TRBV19
d_call: -

cdr3_nt: TGTGCCAGCAGTCACAGGGGTGATTCACCCCTCCACTTT
cdr3_aa: CASSHRGDSPLHF
j_call: TRBJ1-6
clone_size: many
v_call: TRBV6-1
d_call: TRBD1

cdr3_nt: TGTGCCAGCTCACCACAGCGATACACCGGGGAGCTGTTTTTT
cdr3_aa: CASSPQRYTGELFF
j_call: TRBJ2-2
clone_size: many
v_call: TRBV18
d_call: -

cdr3_nt: TGCAGTGCTAGAGTCCCTAGGGGGACCCTGAGCACAGATACGCAGTATTTT
cdr3_aa: CSARVPRGTLSTDTQYF
j_call: TRBJ2-3
clone_size: few
v_call: TRBV20-1
d_call: -

cdr3_nt: TGTGCCAGTACCTCCGGACAGGGGATAACCTACAATGAGCAGTTCTTC
cdr3_aa: CASTSGQGITYNEQFF
j_call: TRBJ2-1
clone_size: few
v_call: TRBV19
d_call: TRBD1

cdr3_nt: TGTGCCGTGGGGGACTATAGGGGCAATGAGCAGTTCTTC
cdr3_aa: CAVGDYRGNEQFF
j_call: TRBJ2-1
clone_size: many
v_call: TRBV12-3/TRBV12-4
d_call: TRBD2

cdr3_nt: TGCGCCAGCAGCTTTGGGGAAGGTCAGCCCCAGCATTTT
cdr3_aa: CASSFGEGQPQHF
j_call: TRBJ1-5
clone_size: many
v_call: TRBV5-1
d_call: -

cdr3_nt: TGCAGCGTTGAAGGGCAGGGAAACGAGCAGTACTTC
cdr3_aa: CSVEGQGNEQYF
j_call: TRBJ2-7
clone_size: -
v_call: TRBV29-1
d_call: -

cdr3_nt: TGTGCCAGCAGGTTTATAACGGGAGCCCCCAATGAGCAGTTCTTC
cdr3_aa: CASRFITGAPNEQFF
j_call: TRBJ2-1
clone_size: many
v_call: TRBV2
d_call: -

cdr3_nt: TGTGCCTGGACTGGCGGTGGGCGGGGAAAACTGTTTTTT
cdr3_aa: CAWTGGGRGKLFF
j_call: TRBJ1-4
clone_size: many
v_call: TRBV30
d_call: -

cdr3_nt: TGTGCCAGCAGGACCGATGGCTCCTACAATGAGCAGTTCTTC
cdr3_aa: CASRTDGSYNEQFF
j_call: TRBJ2-1
clone_size: many
v_call: TRBV12-3/TRBV12-4
d_call: -

cdr3_nt: TGTGCCATCAGGGGGGGTTTCAATCAGCCCCAGCATTTT
cdr3_aa: CAIRGGFNQPQHF
j_call: TRBJ1-5
clone_size: few
v_call: TRBV10-3
d_call: -

cdr3_nt: TGTGCCAGCAGTTCGCCGGGACAGGGGGTAGATACGCAGTATTTT
cdr3_aa: CASSSPGQGVDTQYF
j_call: TRBJ2-3
clone_size: -
v_call: TRBV6-2/TRBV6-3
d_call: TRBD1

cdr3_nt: TGTGCCAGCAGCTTTTGGGATCAGCCCCAGCATTTT
cdr3_aa: CASSFWDQPQHF
j_call: TRBJ1-5
clone_size: few
v_call: TRBV7-2
d_call: -

cdr3_nt: TGCAGCGTGCTTACAGGACAATCCTACAATGAGCAGTTCTTC
cdr3_aa: CSVLTGQSYNEQFF
j_call: TRBJ2-1
clone_size: few
v_call: TRBV29-1
d_call: -

cdr3_nt: TGTGCCTGGAGTTCCCTTTCGGGGAGAACTAATGAAAAACTGTTTTTT
cdr3_aa: CAWSSLSGRTNEKLFF
j_call: TRBJ1-4
clone_size: many
v_call: TRBV30
d_call: -

cdr3_nt: TGTGCCAGCAGCTTTACCTTAGCGGGAGATGGGTACAATGAGCAGTTCTTC
cdr3_aa: CASSFTLAGDGYNEQFF
j_call: TRBJ2-1
clone_size: few
v_call: TRBV7-6
d_call: TRBD2

cdr3_nt: TGTGCCAGCAGGACCTCAGGGGGCGGTGAGCAGTTCTTC
cdr3_aa: CASRTSGGGEQFF
j_call: TRBJ2-1
clone_size: many
v_call: TRBV12-3/TRBV12-4
d_call: TRBD1

cdr3_nt: TGCAGTGCTAGTTTCCCGAACACCGGGGAGCTGTTTTTT
cdr3_aa: CSASFPNTGELFF
j_call: TRBJ2-2
clone_size: many
v_call: TRBV20-1
d_call: -

cdr3_nt: TGCGCCAGCAGCTCTGGACTCCAAACAACAGATACGCAGTATTTT
cdr3_aa: CASSSGLQTTDTQYF
j_call: TRBJ2-3
clone_size: many
v_call: TRBV5-1
d_call: -

cdr3_nt: TGCGCCAGCAGCCAAGTCGACTTACTCTCCTACAATGAGCAGTTCTTC
cdr3_aa: CASSQVDLLSYNEQFF
j_call: TRBJ2-1
clone_size: many
v_call: TRBV4-1
d_call: -